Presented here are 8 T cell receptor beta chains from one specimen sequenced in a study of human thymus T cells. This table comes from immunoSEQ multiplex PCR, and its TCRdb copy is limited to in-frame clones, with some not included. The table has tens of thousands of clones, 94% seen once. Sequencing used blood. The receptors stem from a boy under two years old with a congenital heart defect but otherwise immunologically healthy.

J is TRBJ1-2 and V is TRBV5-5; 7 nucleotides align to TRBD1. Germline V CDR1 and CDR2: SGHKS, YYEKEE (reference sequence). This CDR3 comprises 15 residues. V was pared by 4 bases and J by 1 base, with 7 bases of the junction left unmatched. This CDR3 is CASSLMGQLNYGYTF. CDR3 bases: TGTGCCAGCAGCCTGATGGGACAGCTTAACTATGGCTACACCTTC.

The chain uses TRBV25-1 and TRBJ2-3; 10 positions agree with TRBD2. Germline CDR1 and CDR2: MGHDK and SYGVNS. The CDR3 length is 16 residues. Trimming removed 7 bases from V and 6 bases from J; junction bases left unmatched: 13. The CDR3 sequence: CASTSTLAGAWDTQYF. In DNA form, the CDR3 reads TGTGCCAGCACCTCAACTCTAGCGGGGGCCTGGGATACGCAGTATTTT.

CDR3 in DNA: TGTGCCAGCAGCCAAAGGGCGGGCGGAAACACCATATATTTT. Translation: CASSQRAGGNTIYF. This rearrangement joins TRBV4-2 to TRBJ1-3; D not certain. The germline gives CDR1 LGHNA, CDR2 YNFKEQ. Deletions cut 2 bases from V and 4 bases from J, with 9 bases between. CDR3 length equals 14 residues.

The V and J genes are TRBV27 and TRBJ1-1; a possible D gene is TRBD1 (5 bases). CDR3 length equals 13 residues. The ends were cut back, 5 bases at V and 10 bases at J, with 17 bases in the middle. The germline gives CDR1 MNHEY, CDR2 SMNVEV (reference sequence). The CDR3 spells CASSPWWGRAAFF. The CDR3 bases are TGTGCCAGCAGTCCCTGGTGGGGGAGGGCAGCTTTCTTT.

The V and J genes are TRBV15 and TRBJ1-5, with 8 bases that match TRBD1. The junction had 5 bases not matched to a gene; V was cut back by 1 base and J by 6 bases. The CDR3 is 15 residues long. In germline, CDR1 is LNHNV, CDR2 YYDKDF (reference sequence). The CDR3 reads CATSRAQGEVQPQHF. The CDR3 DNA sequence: TGTGCCACCAGCAGAGCACAGGGGGAGGTTCAGCCCCAGCATTTT.

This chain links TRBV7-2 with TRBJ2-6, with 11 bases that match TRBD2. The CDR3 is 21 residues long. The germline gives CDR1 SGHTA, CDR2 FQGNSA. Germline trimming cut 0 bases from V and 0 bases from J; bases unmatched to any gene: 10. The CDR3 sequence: CASSLAFGLAGGPSGANVLTF. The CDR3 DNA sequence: TGTGCCAGCAGCTTAGCCTTTGGGCTAGCGGGGGGTCCCTCTGGGGCCAACGTCCTGACTTTC.

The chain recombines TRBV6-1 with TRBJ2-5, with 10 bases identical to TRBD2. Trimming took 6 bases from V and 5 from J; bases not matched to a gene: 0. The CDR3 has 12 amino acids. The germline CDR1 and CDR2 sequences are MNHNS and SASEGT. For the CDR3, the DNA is TGTGCCAGCAGACTAGCGGGGGAGACCCAGTACTTC. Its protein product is CASRLAGETQYF.

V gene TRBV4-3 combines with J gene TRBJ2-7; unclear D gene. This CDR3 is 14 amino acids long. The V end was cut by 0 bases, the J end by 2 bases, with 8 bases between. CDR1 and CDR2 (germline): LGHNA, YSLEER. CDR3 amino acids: CASSQDIVAYEQYF. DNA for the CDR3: TGCGCCAGCAGCCAAGATATCGTGGCCTACGAGCAGTACTTC.